One and the same sample provided the 18 T cell receptor beta chains below, sequenced in a study of T cells in women clearing cervical HPV infection. Libraries were prepared by immunoSEQ multiplex PCR; TCRdb keeps only in-frame clonotypes and omits some of them. This table holds over 30,000 clones. Sequenced material: blood buffy coat. Every receptor here comes from a woman between 18 and 69 years old with a cervical HPV16 infection that either progressed to CIN3+ or cleared (not recorded which).

In regard to this clone: The CDR3 extends 3 residues past the end of the read, so its final part is completed from the germline J gene. J is TRBJ2-3 and V is TRBV5-1; 7 bases fit TRBD2. In germline, CDR1 is SGHRS, CDR2 YFSETQ. Trimming removed 3 bases from V and 1 base from J; junction bases left unmatched: 2. The CDR3 is 14 residues long. The covered CDR3 bases are TGCGCCAGCAGCTCTGCGGGGGGCACAGATACG. Protein: CASSSAGGTDT. The whole CDR3 region reads CASSSAGGTDTQYF.

The DNA read from the CDR3 is TGTGCCAGCAGTTTATATACGACAGGGAAGGAACAGCCC. Its protein is CASSLYTTGKEQP. The whole CDR3 sequence reads CASSLYTTGKEQPQHF. The rearrangement uses TRBV6-2 or TRBV6-3 and TRBJ1-5, with 7 bases lining up with TRBD1. The observed sequence ends 3 residues before the CDR3 terminus, with the missing tail filled in from the germline J gene. In germline, CDR1 is MNHEY, CDR2 SVGEGT. The junction had 13 bases not matched to a gene; V was cut back by 4 bases and J by 7 bases. The CDR3 contains 16 residues.

Turning to this clone: The read ends 3 residues shy of where the CDR3 ends; the end is completed using the germline J gene. V usage is TRBV6-1 and J usage is TRBJ2-5; D ambiguous. The length of the CDR3 is 13 residues. CDR1 MNHNS and CDR2 SASEGT come from the germline V gene. Trimming removed 3 bases at V and 5 bases at J, with 10 bases between. The CDR3 here is CASSENSRETQYF. The sequenced CDR3 bases are TGTGCCAGCAGTGAGAACAGCCGGGAGACC.

Turning to this clone: With the read ending 3 residues before the CDR3 end, the germline J gene is used to fill in that end. V usage is TRBV7-7 and J usage is TRBJ1-4; 7 nucleotides line up with TRBD1. With 5 bases clipped from V and 3 bases from J, the junction kept 6 bases outside the gene matches. The CDR3 is made up of 15 amino acids. CDR1 is SSHAT and CDR2 is FNYEAQ in the germline V gene (reference sequence). The CDR3: CASSPNQGANEKLFF. The part of the CDR3 DNA that was read is TGTGCCAGCAGCCCTAACCAGGGGGCTAATGAAAAA.

In regard to this clone: The read ends 3 residues before the CDR3 terminus; that terminus is restored from the germline J gene. V and J are TRBV4-1 and TRBJ1-5; D not resolved. Between the trimmed V and J ends, which lost 3 bases and 1 base, there was a span of 13 bases. Per the germline V gene, CDR1 is MGHRA and CDR2 is YSYEKL. The CDR3 has 16 residues. The DNA read from the CDR3 is TGCGCCAGCAGCCAGGGCCCTTTGGGCAGCAATCAGCCC. The encoded protein is CASSQGPLGSNQP. The complete CDR3 protein is CASSQGPLGSNQPQHF.

On this clone: Read coverage stops 3 residues before the CDR3 terminus; the germline J gene supplies the remainder. The chain uses TRBV7-8 and TRBJ2-2, with TRBD2 matching 11 bases. CDR1 SGHVS and CDR2 FQNEAQ come from the germline V gene. The CDR3 has 16 residues. The junction had 3 bases not matched to a gene; V was cut back by 5 bases and J by 1 base. The chain's CDR3 is CASSPLAGGNTGELFF. The CDR3 bases that were read are TGTGCCAGCAGCCCGCTAGCGGGGGGGAACACCGGGGAG. Complete variable domain (other parts from reference TRBV7-8 and TRBJ2-2): GAGVSQSPRYKVAKRGQDVALRCDPISGHVSLFWYQQALGQGPEFLTYFQNEAQLDKSGLPSDRFFAERPEGSVSTLKIQRTQQEDSAVYLCASSPLAGGNTGELFFGEGSRLTVL.

About this clone: Coverage ceases 3 residues before the CDR3 finishes, and the germline J gene fills in the end. The chain uses TRBV7-9 and TRBJ2-5; weak D call: TRBD1 (6 bases). Germline-derived CDR1 and CDR2 are SEHNR and FQNEAQ (reference sequence). This CDR3 has 13 amino acids. V lost 2 bases and J lost 5, with 9 bases in between. The CDR3 spells CASSLNTGETQYF. Partial CDR3 DNA: TGTGCCAGCAGCTTAAACACAGGGGAGACC.

Notes on this clone: The sequenced fragment ends 3 residues before the CDR3 boundary, so the rest is inferred from the germline J gene. The J gene is TRBJ2-1, the V gene TRBV20-1, with 8 bases aligning to TRBD2. The germline CDR1 and CDR2 sequences are DFQATT and SNEGSKA (reference sequence). CDR3 size: 16 residues. The V segment lost 0 bases and the J segment 6 bases; nucleotides outside the gene matches: 10. The sequenced part of the CDR3 DNA is TGCAGTGCTAGAGACCTGGGGAGCGGGGGCCCCAATGAG. The encoded protein is CSARDLGSGGPNE. The entire CDR3 protein is CSARDLGSGGPNEQFF.

With respect to this clone: The read is 3 residues too short to cover the CDR3 end, so that end is filled in from the germline J gene. The rearrangement links TRBV2 to TRBJ2-3; TRBD2 matches 11 bases. Germline CDR1 SNHLY, CDR2 FYNNEI. The CDR3 consists of 15 residues. The trim removed 2 bases at V and 5 bases at J, leaving 3 bases unmatched. Partial CDR3 DNA: TGTGCCAGCAGTGAACTAGCGGGGGGCGTAGATACG. Its protein is CASSELAGGVDT. The CDR3 in its entirety is CASSELAGGVDTQYF.

Concerning this clone: With the read ending 3 residues before the CDR3 end, the germline J gene is used to fill in that end. The genes are TRBV11-2 and TRBJ2-1; 8 bases fit TRBD2. The germline gives CDR1 SGHAT, CDR2 FQNNGV. The CDR3 consists of 13 residues. V dropped 5 bases and J dropped 7; count of bases not matched to a gene: 4. CDR3 sequence reads: CASSPGTRNEQFF. CDR3 DNA, as far as it was read: TGTGCCAGCAGCCCCGGGACTAGAAATGAG. Full variable domain (rest looked up from reference TRBV11-2 and TRBJ2-1): EAGVAQSPRYKIIEKRQSVAFWCNPISGHATLYWYQQILGQGPKLLIQFQNNGVVDDSQLPKDRFSAERLKGVDSTLKIQPAKLEDSAVYLCASSPGTRNEQFFGPGTRLTVL.

Note on this clone: The read ends 3 residues shy of where the CDR3 ends; the end is completed using the germline J gene. The chain employs TRBV2 and TRBJ1-5, with 8 bases lining up with TRBD1. There are 14 residues in the CDR3. Per the germline V gene, CDR1 is SNHLY and CDR2 is FYNNEI. V was pared by 6 bases and J by 6 bases, with 7 bases of the junction left unmatched. CDR3 region: CASSTRTGFQPQHF. CDR3 DNA, as far as it was read: TGTGCCAGCAGCACCCGGACAGGGTTTCAGCCC. Using reference TRBV2 and TRBJ1-5 for the parts outside the CDR3, the full variable domain is EPEVTQTPSHQVTQMGQEVILRCVPISNHLYFYWYRQILGQKVEFLVSFYNNEISEKSEIFDDQFSVERPDGSNFTLKIRSTKLEDSAMYFCASSTRTGFQPQHFGDGTRLSIL.

Notes on this clone: The CDR3 end is not reached by the read, which stops 3 residues before it; the germline J gene fills it in. This sequence joins TRBV7-8 and TRBJ1-6, with D unresolved. V lost 3 bases and J lost 0, with 6 bases in between. Germline assignment: CDR1 SGHVS and CDR2 FQNEAQ. This CDR3 comprises 15 residues. The sequenced part of the CDR3 DNA is TGTGCCAGCAGCTTGGTCAGCTCCTATAATTCACCC. Translation gives CASSLVSSYNSP. The whole CDR3 reads CASSLVSSYNSPLHF.

As regards this clone: The read ends 3 residues before the CDR3 terminus; that terminus is restored from the germline J gene. Other DNA sequences from this sample encode an identical CDR3 as well. The rearrangement uses TRBV7-9 and TRBJ2-4; D is perhaps TRBD1 (6 bases). Trimming left V 5 bases short and J 1 base short, with 9 bases between. Germline CDR1 reads SEHNR; CDR2 reads FQNEAQ (reference sequence). The CDR3 extends over 14 amino acids. CDR3 bases read: TGTGCCAGCAGCCTCCAGGGGGCCAAAAACATT. This translates into CASSLQGAKNI. The full CDR3 reads CASSLQGAKNIQYF.

A remark on this clone: The CDR3 end is not reached by the read, which stops 3 residues before it; the germline J gene fills it in. The chain uses TRBV20-1 and TRBJ1-1; D might be TRBD1 (5 bases). From germline, CDR1 is DFQATT and CDR2 SNEGSKA (reference sequence). This CDR3 contains 14 residues. Trimming pared 2 bases from V and 0 bases from J, leaving 10 bases between. The CDR3 loop reads CSARSDSLNTEAFF. The sequenced CDR3 bases are TGCAGTGCTAGAAGTGACAGTTTGAACACTGAA.

Regarding this clone: The read comes to an end 3 residues before the CDR3 does, leaving the germline J gene to fill in the end. The J gene is TRBJ2-3, the V gene TRBV5-4; 9 nucleotides agree with TRBD2. Germline CDR1 is SGHNT and CDR2 is YYREEE (reference sequence). This CDR3 has 15 residues. Unmatched junction bases numbered 4, after V lost 4 bases and J lost 1 base. Incomplete CDR3 DNA: TGTGCCAGCAGCGCGGGACTAGCAGGCACAGATACG. Its translation: CASSAGLAGTDT. The entire CDR3 protein is CASSAGLAGTDTQYF.

CDR3 bases read: TGTGCCTGGAGTGGACAGAGAATCCTAAACACTGAA. Translating it yields CAWSGQRILNTE. The whole CDR3 sequence reads CAWSGQRILNTEAFF. The chain carries TRBV30 and TRBJ1-1; D possibly corresponds to TRBD1 (5 bases). The CDR3 is cut off 3 residues early in the read; its end comes from the germline J gene. Germline V gene lookup returns CDR1 GTSNPN and CDR2 SVGIG (reference sequence). Deletions cut 1 base from V and 2 bases from J, with 14 bases between. The CDR3 sequence is 15 residues long.

About this clone itself: With the read ending 3 residues before the CDR3 end, the germline J gene is used to fill in that end. The chain combines TRBV6-4 with TRBJ1-5; D not certain. The V gene's germline CDR1 is MRHNA and CDR2 SNTAGT. The CDR3 contains 16 residues. V lost 4 bases, J lost 0 bases, and 13 bases lay in between. CDR3 DNA (partial): TGTGCCAGCAGTGCCCTAGTCCCATATAGCAATCAGCCC. Protein sequence: CASSALVPYSNQP. The whole CDR3 protein is CASSALVPYSNQPQHF.

A remark on this clone: The read ends 3 residues before the CDR3 terminus; that terminus is restored from the germline J gene. This chain links TRBV5-1 with TRBJ2-7; 10 nucleotides line up with TRBD2. This CDR3 contains 15 residues. With 2 bases clipped from V and 0 bases from J, the junction kept 2 bases outside the gene matches. CDR1 is SGHRS and CDR2 is YFSETQ in the germline V gene. The sequenced CDR3 bases are TGCGCCAGCAGCTTACTAGCGGGGAACTCCTACGAG. It translates to CASSLLAGNSYE. The complete CDR3 protein is CASSLLAGNSYEQYF.